The 5 T cell receptor beta chains below were found in one sample sequenced in a study of T-cell memory formation after mild COVID-19. TCRdb passed the 5' RACE reads through MiXCR, listing each CDR3 protein once. The table lists almost 550,000 distinct CDR3 sequences, 20% of them singletons, with roughly an eighth in the top ten. The sequenced sample consisted of PBMCs or a T cell subset sorted from them (not recorded which). All receptors come from an adult woman who had mild COVID-19 (a few samples of this study predate the infection). Cell type and time point are not known.

This clonotype was seen a few times. The chain recombines TRBV12-3 or TRBV12-4 with TRBJ2-1, with D perhaps TRBD2 (6 bases). Trimming removed 7 bases at V and 4 bases at J, with 11 bases between. There are 13 residues in the CDR3. The CDR3 DNA is TGTGCCAGCAAGGAGGGAGATTACAATGAGCAGTTCTTC. Amino acid sequence: CASKEGDYNEQFF.

CDR3 DNA: TGTGCCAGCAGCTTCTCCCCTGACGGAATAGGGGAGCTGTTTTTT. It encodes CASSFSPDGIGELFF. V gene TRBV5-5 combines with J gene TRBJ2-2; D is uncertain. The CDR3 has 15 amino acids. Germline V gene sequence: CDR1 SGHKS, CDR2 YYEKEE (reference sequence). The ends were cut back, 2 bases at V and 8 bases at J, with 16 bases in the middle.

V and J are TRBV12-3 or TRBV12-4 and TRBJ2-1; D is ambiguous. Trimming shortened V by 2 bases and J by 7 bases, and 12 bases separated the two germline ends. This CDR3 contains 14 residues. CDR3 nucleotides: TGTGCCAGCAGTTTATTCCTGGGTGAGAATGAGCAGTTCTTC. It encodes CASSLFLGENEQFF.

This clonotype showed up just a few times. This chain joins TRBV12-3 or TRBV12-4 and TRBJ1-4; D is undetermined. This CDR3 contains 13 residues. Trimming took 3 bases from V and 8 from J, leaving 10 bases between them. The CDR3 sequence is CASSFGSGEKLFF. As DNA, the CDR3 is TGTGCCAGCAGTTTTGGGTCGGGGGAAAAACTGTTTTTT.

V gene TRBV12-3 or TRBV12-4 combines with J gene TRBJ2-1; the match to TRBD1 covers 12 bases. V lost 3 bases and J lost 7; bases outside the gene matches: 10. The CDR3 is 17 residues long. CDR3 nucleotide sequence: TGTGCCAGCAGTTTTCCCGGGACAGGGGGCAGGAGGAATGAGCAGTTCTTC. Its protein is CASSFPGTGGRRNEQFF.